This is a list of T cell receptor beta chains from one sample in a study of blood T cell repertoires in COVID-19. The table came from immunoSEQ multiplex PCR; TCRdb's copy has only in-frame clones and leaves some out. This sample yields roughly 70,000 clones, of which about nine tenths are seen a single time; less than 15% belongs to the top ten. The sequenced sample was peripheral blood. These receptors were taken from a human donor with active COVID-19. The donor label of this sample is uncertain. Both conserved end residues are part of each CDR3. D genes are given only for firm matches. Part of the rows lack a size; the others show once, few, many or a class for expanded clones.

TRBV21-1,TRBJ1-6,-,-,TGTGCCAGCATCGACAGGGCAGAGTCACCCCTCCACTTT,CASIDRAESPLHF
TRBV28,TRBJ1-1,-,TRBD1,TGTGCCAGCAGTTCTACCCGGGACAGGAACACTGAAGCTTTCTTT,CASSSTRDRNTEAFF
TRBV7-3,TRBJ2-7,-,TRBD1,TGTGCCAGCAGCGAAAACGGACAGGGGGCAATCTACGAGCAGTACTTC,CASSENGQGAIYEQYF
TRBV28,TRBJ1-4,-,-,TGTGCCAGCAGTTTACGGGGGATTAATGAAAAACTGTTTTTT,CASSLRGINEKLFF
TRBV3-1/TRBV3-2,TRBJ1-1,-,TRBD1,TGTGCCAGCAGCCGGGACAGGGGAAACACTGAAGCTTTCTTT,CASSRDRGNTEAFF
TRBV29-1,TRBJ1-2,-,TRBD1,TGCAGCGTTGAAATGCCAGGGGGCGTCTATGGCTACACCTTC,CSVEMPGGVYGYTF
TRBV28,TRBJ2-1,-,-,TGTGCCACCCCCGCGAGTATGGGCAGCCATGAGCAGTTCTTC,CATPASMGSHEQFF
TRBV7-2,TRBJ1-2,-,-,TGTGCCAGCAGCTTAGATCTTAACTATGGCTACACCTTC,CASSLDLNYGYTF
TRBV28,TRBJ1-2,-,TRBD1,TGTGCCACCCCGGGACAGGGTATAAGTGGCTACACCTTC,CATPGQGISGYTF
TRBV4-2,TRBJ1-1,-,-,TGTGCCAGCAGCCAAGAGGGCGGCAGGGTGAACATTGAAGCTTTCTTT,CASSQEGGRVNIEAFF
TRBV29-1,TRBJ1-2,-,TRBD1,TGCAGCGTTGATAGTGCAGGGGGCCGGTATGGCTACACCTTC,CSVDSAGGRYGYTF
TRBV19,TRBJ2-1,-,TRBD1,TGTGCCAGTAGTGGGGGACAGGGGATCTGGGATGAGCAGTTCTTC,CASSGGQGIWDEQFF
TRBV27,TRBJ1-2,-,-,TGTGCCAGCAGACCGAACAGGGATTATGGCTACACCTTC,CASRPNRDYGYTF
TRBV3-1/TRBV3-2,TRBJ1-6,-,-,TGTGCCAGCAGCCCCACAGGGCCTCATAATTCACCCCTCCACTTT,CASSPTGPHNSPLHF
TRBV3-1/TRBV3-2,TRBJ2-5,once,TRBD2,TGTGCCAGCAGCCAAGGATCGACTAGCGGGCAAGAGACCCAGTACTTC,CASSQGSTSGQETQYF
TRBV30,TRBJ1-6,few,-,TGTGCCTCCGGGACACAGAATAATTCACCCCTCCACTTT,CASGTQNNSPLHF
TRBV5-4,TRBJ2-1,-,TRBD1,TGTGCCAGCAGCTTGGGACAGGGTTCCTACAATGAGCAGTTCTTC,CASSLGQGSYNEQFF
TRBV6-2/TRBV6-3,TRBJ1-5,once,-,TGTGCCAGCAGTTACTCGTCGCAGCCCCAGCATTTT,CASSYSSQPQHF
TRBV6-5,TRBJ1-4,-,-,TGTGCCAGCAAGGGGTACGGCGATGAAAAACTGTTTTTT,CASKGYGDEKLFF
TRBV11-3,TRBJ2-1,-,-,TGTGCCAGCAGCTTGCAGGGTTCGACGTTCTTC,CASSLQGSTFF
TRBV27,TRBJ2-6,-,-,TGTGCCAGCAGTTTGGCCAGGGGTAGCGCTGGGGCCAACGTCCTGACTTTC,CASSLARGSAGANVLTF
TRBV28,TRBJ2-7,-,TRBD1,TGTGCCAGCATCGGACAGGGGGCGGGGGAGCAGTACTTC,CASIGQGAGEQYF
TRBV4-2,TRBJ2-1,-,TRBD2,TGTGCCAGCAGCCGAGCCTTAGCGGGTTTAGATGCCAATGAGCAGTTCTTC,CASSRALAGLDANEQFF
TRBV19,TRBJ2-1,-,TRBD2,TGTGCCAGTAGTATAGATCTGGCGGGAGGGCGTGAGCAGTTCTTC,CASSIDLAGGREQFF
TRBV6-6,TRBJ2-7,-,TRBD2,TGTGCCAGCAGTAACCAGGGACTAGGGATCTACGAGCAGTACTTC,CASSNQGLGIYEQYF
TRBV7-2,TRBJ2-1,-,-,TGTGCCAGCAGCGATCCGGGACCCCAGGGGAATGAGCAGTTCTTC,CASSDPGPQGNEQFF
TRBV6-2/TRBV6-3,TRBJ1-1,-,-,TGTGCCAGCAGCCCCCTATTGGACAGCCGGAACACTGAAGCTTTCTTT,CASSPLLDSRNTEAFF
TRBV19,TRBJ2-7,-,-,TGTGCCAGTAAGGCAGGGGTTGGCTACGAGCAGTACTTC,CASKAGVGYEQYF
TRBV10-3,TRBJ1-6,-,-,TGTGCCATCAGTGGTACCAGGGGAAAATATAATTCACCCCTCCACTTT,CAISGTRGKYNSPLHF
TRBV11-2,TRBJ2-7,-,-,TGTGCCAGCAGCCCGCGGACTGCAGCCTACGAGCAGTACTTC,CASSPRTAAYEQYF
TRBV7-9,TRBJ2-3,once,TRBD2,TGTGCCAGCAGCTTAGTCCTAGCGGGGGGCACAGATACGCAGTATTTT,CASSLVLAGGTDTQYF
TRBV2,TRBJ1-3,once,TRBD1,TGTGCCAGCAGACGGGACAGCGGAAACACCATATATTTT,CASRRDSGNTIYF
TRBV10-3,TRBJ1-4,-,TRBD1,TGTGCCAGGAAACAGGGGGCAGATGAAAAACTGTTTTTT,CARKQGADEKLFF
TRBV27,TRBJ2-6,-,-,TGTGCCAGCAGTATCTATCTCTCTGGGGCCAACGTCCTGACTTTC,CASSIYLSGANVLTF
TRBV19,TRBJ2-4,-,TRBD1,TGTGCCAGTAGTACGGACAGGAAAAACATTCAGTACTTC,CASSTDRKNIQYF
TRBV28,TRBJ1-1,-,TRBD1,TGTGCCAGCAGGGAACAGGGGGCAGGACGGAACACTGAAGCTTTCTTT,CASREQGAGRNTEAFF
TRBV18,TRBJ2-7,-,-,TGTGCCAGCTCACTGCCGGGACAATCGGACGAGCAGTACTTC,CASSLPGQSDEQYF
TRBV10-3,TRBJ2-1,-,TRBD2,TGTGCCATCAAAGGACTAGCGGGACCGTCCTACAATGAGCAGTTCTTC,CAIKGLAGPSYNEQFF
TRBV7-9,TRBJ2-7,once,TRBD1,TGTGCCACCTTGACAGGGGGCTACGAGCAGTACTTC,CATLTGGYEQYF
TRBV7-2,TRBJ2-5,-,TRBD2,TGTGCCAGCAGACTGGGAGGACTAGCGGGAGGAAGGGGGGAGACCCAGTACTTC,CASRLGGLAGGRGETQYF
TRBV5-1,TRBJ1-5,few,-,TGCGCCAGCAGCTTGGAGGGAGGGGGCAATCAGCCCCAGCATTTT,CASSLEGGGNQPQHF
TRBV29-1,TRBJ2-7,-,TRBD1,TGCAGCGTTGGAAGAAGGGACAGGGTCCCCTACGAGCAGTACTTC,CSVGRRDRVPYEQYF